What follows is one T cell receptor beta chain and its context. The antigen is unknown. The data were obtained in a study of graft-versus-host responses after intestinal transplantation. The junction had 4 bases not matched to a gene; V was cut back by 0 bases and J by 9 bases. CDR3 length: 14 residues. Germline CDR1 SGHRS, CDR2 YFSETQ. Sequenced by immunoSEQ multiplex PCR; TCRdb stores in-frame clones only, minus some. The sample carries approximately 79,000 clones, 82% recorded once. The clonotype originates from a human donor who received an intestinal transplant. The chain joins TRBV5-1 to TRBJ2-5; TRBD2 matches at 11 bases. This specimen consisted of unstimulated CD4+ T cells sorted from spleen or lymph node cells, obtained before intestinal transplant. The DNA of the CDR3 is TGCGCCAGCAGCTTGGCCCTACTAGCGGGGGCCCAGTACTTC. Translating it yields CASSLALLAGAQYF.